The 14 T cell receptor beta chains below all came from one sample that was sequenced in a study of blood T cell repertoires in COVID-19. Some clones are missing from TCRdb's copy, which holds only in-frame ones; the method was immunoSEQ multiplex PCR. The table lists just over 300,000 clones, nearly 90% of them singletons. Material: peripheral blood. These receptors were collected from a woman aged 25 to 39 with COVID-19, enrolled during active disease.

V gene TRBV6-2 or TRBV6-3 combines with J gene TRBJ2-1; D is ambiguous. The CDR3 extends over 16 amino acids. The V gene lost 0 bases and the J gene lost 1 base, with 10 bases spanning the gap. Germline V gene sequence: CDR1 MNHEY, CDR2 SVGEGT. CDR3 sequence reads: CASSYSFSTSYNEQFF. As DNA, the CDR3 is TGTGCCAGCAGTTACTCGTTTAGCACTTCCTACAATGAGCAGTTCTTC.

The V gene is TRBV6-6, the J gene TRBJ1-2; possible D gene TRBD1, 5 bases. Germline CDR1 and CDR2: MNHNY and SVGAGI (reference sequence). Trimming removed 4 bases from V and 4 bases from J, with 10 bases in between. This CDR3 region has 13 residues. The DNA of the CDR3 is TGTGCCAGCAGTTTAACAGGCGGCTATGGCTACACCTTC. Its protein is CASSLTGGYGYTF.

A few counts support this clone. The CDR3 region has the DNA TGTGCTAGCAGAACCCGACGGGGTTACGAGCAGTACGTC. This encodes CASRTRRGYEQYV. The chain carries TRBV7-7 and TRBJ2-7, with a weak D call TRBD2 (5 bases). The CDR3 loop spans 13 amino acids. Germline CDR1 reads SSHAT; CDR2 reads FNYEAQ (reference sequence).

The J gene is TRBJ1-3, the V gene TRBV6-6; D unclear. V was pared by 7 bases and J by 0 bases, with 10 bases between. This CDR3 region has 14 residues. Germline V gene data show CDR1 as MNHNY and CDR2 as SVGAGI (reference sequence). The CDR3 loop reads CASTEVLSGNTIYF. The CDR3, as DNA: TGTGCCAGCACCGAGGTCCTCTCTGGAAACACCATATATTTT.

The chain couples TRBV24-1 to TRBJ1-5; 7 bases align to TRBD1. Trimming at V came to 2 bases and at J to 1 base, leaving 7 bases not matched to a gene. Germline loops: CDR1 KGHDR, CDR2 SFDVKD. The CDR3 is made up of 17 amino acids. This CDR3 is CATSDSSTGRSNQPQHF. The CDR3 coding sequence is TGTGCCACCAGTGATTCCTCGACAGGGCGAAGCAATCAGCCCCAGCATTTT.

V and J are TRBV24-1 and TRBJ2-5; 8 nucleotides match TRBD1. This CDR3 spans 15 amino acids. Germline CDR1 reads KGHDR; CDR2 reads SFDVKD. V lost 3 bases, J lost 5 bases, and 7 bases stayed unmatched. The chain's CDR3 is CATSDLRQGRETQYF. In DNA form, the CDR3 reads TGTGCCACCAGTGATCTGCGACAGGGGCGCGAGACCCAGTACTTC.

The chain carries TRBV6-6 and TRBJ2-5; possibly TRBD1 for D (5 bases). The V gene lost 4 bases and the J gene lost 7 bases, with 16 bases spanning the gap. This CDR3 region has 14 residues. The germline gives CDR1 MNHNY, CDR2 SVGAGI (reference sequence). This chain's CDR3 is CASSSDTSFGTQYF. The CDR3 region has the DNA TGTGCCAGCAGTTCGGACACCAGTTTTGGGACCCAGTACTTC.

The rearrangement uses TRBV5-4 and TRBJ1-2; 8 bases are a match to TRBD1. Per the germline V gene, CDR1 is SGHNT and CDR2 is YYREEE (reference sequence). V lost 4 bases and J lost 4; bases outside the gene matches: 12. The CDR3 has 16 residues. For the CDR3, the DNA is TGTGCCAGCAGCGCCGGCAGGGGGCAGTCCGGCTATGGCTACACCTTC. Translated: CASSAGRGQSGYGYTF. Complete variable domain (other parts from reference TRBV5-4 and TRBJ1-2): ETGVTQSPTHLIKTRGQQVTLRCSSQSGHNTVSWYQQALGQGPQFIFQYYREEENGRGNFPPRFSGLQFPNYSSELNVNALELDDSALYLCASSAGRGQSGYGYTFGSGTRLTVV.

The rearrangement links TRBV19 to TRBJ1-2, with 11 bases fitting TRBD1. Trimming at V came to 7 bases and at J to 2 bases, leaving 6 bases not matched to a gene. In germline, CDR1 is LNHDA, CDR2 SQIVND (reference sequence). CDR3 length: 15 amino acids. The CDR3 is CASTSRDRGNYGYTF. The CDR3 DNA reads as TGTGCCAGTACCTCGCGGGACAGGGGGAACTATGGCTACACCTTC.

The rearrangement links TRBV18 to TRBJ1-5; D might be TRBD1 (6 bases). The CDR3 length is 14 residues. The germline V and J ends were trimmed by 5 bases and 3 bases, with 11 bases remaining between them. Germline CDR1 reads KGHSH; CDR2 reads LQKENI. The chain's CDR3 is CASSSGHNNQPQHF. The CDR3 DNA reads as TGTGCCAGCTCATCGGGACATAACAATCAGCCCCAGCATTTT.

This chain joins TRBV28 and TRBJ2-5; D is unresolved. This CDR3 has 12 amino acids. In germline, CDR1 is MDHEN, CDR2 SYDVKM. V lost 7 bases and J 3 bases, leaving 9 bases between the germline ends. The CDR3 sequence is CASKQSEETQYF. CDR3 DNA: TGTGCCAGCAAACAGTCGGAAGAGACCCAGTACTTC.

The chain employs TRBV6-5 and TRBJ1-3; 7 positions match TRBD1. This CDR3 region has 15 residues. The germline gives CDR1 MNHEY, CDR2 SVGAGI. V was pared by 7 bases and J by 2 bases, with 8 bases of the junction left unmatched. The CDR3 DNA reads TGTGCCAGCACCACGACAGGGACAGCTGGAAACACCATATATTTT. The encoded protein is CASTTTGTAGNTIYF.

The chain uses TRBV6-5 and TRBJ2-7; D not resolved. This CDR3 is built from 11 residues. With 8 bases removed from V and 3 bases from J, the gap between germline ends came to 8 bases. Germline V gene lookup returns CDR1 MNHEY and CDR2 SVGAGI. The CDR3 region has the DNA TGTGCCAGCCGTACAGTCTACGAGCAGTACTTC. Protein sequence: CASRTVYEQYF.

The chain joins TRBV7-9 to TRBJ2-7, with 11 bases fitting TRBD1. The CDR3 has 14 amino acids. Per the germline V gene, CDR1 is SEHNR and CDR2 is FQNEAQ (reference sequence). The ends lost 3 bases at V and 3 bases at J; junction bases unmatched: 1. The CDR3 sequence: CASSFGTGGYEQYF. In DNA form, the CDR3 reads TGTGCCAGCAGCTTTGGGACAGGGGGCTACGAGCAGTACTTC.